These 8 T cell receptor beta chains were all obtained from the same sample, sequenced in a study of blood T cell repertoires in COVID-19. Profiled with immunoSEQ multiplex PCR; TCRdb holds only in-frame clones, not every one. The table lists about 160,000 clones, 92% of them singletons, with about 5.3% in the top ten. The material sequenced was peripheral blood. Receptors originate from a man in his thirties or forties with COVID-19, enrolled during active disease.

The rearrangement uses TRBV11-3 and TRBJ2-2; D might be TRBD1 (6 bases). Deletions cut 1 base from V and 3 bases from J, with 15 bases between. Germline CDR1 SGHNT, CDR2 YENEEA. The CDR3 loop spans 17 amino acids. CDR3 sequence reads: CASSLGPPTGHTGELFF. CDR3 DNA: TGTGCCAGCAGCTTAGGACCCCCGACAGGTCACACCGGGGAGCTGTTTTTT.

V usage is TRBV19 and J usage is TRBJ2-7, with a possible D match to TRBD1 (5 bases). V lost 3 bases and J lost 6, with 18 bases in between. The germline V gene encodes CDR1 LNHDA and CDR2 SQIVND (reference sequence). CDR3 length: 15 amino acids. DNA for the CDR3: TGTGCCAGTAGTATTGGGTGGGGCAGGTGGTCCGAGCAGTACTTC. It specifies CASSIGWGRWSEQYF.

The rearrangement joins TRBV6-2 or TRBV6-3 to TRBJ2-1; the D gene is possibly TRBD2 (6 bases). V lost 2 bases and J 0 bases, leaving 20 bases between the germline ends. Germline V lookup: CDR1 MNHEY, CDR2 SVGEGT. CDR3 length: 19 residues. Here the CDR3 DNA reads TGTGCCAGCAGTTACCCATCGGGGGACTGGTCCAGCTCCTACAATGAGCAGTTCTTC. Amino acids: CASSYPSGDWSSSYNEQFF.

The chain links TRBV28 to TRBJ2-1, with TRBD2 matching 10 bases. The CDR3 has 15 amino acids. V dropped 7 bases and J dropped 6; count of bases not matched to a gene: 9. The germline CDR1 and CDR2 sequences are MDHEN and SYDVKM. The CDR3 is CASILAGAGGNEQFF. DNA for the CDR3: TGTGCCAGCATTCTAGCGGGAGCGGGGGGCAATGAGCAGTTCTTC.

The gene calls are TRBV28 and TRBJ1-5; D unclear. Germline loops: CDR1 MDHEN, CDR2 SYDVKM. This CDR3 spans 12 amino acids. Trimming stripped 3 bases from V and 6 bases from J, with 6 bases between. The CDR3 spells CASSLSRQPQHF. The CDR3 DNA reads TGTGCCAGCAGTTTGAGTCGTCAGCCCCAGCATTTT.

This chain joins TRBV27 and TRBJ2-7; 8 positions agree with TRBD1. The germline CDR1 and CDR2 sequences are MNHEY and SMNVEV (reference sequence). Trimming took 6 bases from V and 2 from J; bases not matched to a gene: 6. The CDR3 length is 14 residues. DNA for the CDR3: TGTGCCAGCAGCCTCGGACAGGGACCCTACGAGCAGTACTTC. Protein product: CASSLGQGPYEQYF.

The V gene is TRBV25-1, the J gene TRBJ1-2; TRBD1 aligns across 8 bases. The CDR3 contains 15 residues. Germline CDR1 and CDR2: MGHDK and SYGVNS. The V segment lost 1 base and the J segment 3 bases; nucleotides outside the gene matches: 4. The CDR3 coding sequence is TGTGCCAGCAGTGAATCAGGGACAGGTGACTATGGCTACACCTTC. This translates into CASSESGTGDYGYTF.

V gene TRBV18 combines with J gene TRBJ2-7; 7 bases fit TRBD1. The CDR3 covers 13 residues. Germline loops: CDR1 KGHSH, CDR2 LQKENI. V lost 6 bases and J lost 3; bases outside the gene matches: 5. The CDR3 loop reads CASSPGTDYEQYF. The CDR3 region has the DNA TGTGCCAGCTCTCCCGGGACAGACTACGAGCAGTACTTC. The full variable domain, its missing parts supplied by reference TRBV18 and TRBJ2-7, is NAGVMQNPRHLVRRRGQEARLRCSPMKGHSHVYWYRQLPEEGLKFMVYLQKENIIDESGMPKERFSAEFPKEGPSILRIQQVVRGDSAAYFCASSPGTDYEQYFGPGTRLTVT.